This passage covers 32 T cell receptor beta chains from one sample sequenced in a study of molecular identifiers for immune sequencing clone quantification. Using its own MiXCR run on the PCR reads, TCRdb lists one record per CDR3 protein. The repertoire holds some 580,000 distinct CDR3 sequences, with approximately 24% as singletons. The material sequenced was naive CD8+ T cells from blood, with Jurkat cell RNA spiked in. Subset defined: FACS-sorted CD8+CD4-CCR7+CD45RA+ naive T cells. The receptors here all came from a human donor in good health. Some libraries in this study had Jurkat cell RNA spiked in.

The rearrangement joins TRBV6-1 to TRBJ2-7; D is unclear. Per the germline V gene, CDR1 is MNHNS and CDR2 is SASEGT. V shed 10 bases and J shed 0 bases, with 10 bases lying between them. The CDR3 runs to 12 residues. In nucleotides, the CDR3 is TGTGCCACCTGGGCAGGCTCCTACGAGCAGTACTTC. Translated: CATWAGSYEQYF.

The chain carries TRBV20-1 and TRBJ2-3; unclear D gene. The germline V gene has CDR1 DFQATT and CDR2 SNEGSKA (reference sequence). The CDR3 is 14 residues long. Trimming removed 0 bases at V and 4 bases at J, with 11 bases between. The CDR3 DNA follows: TGCAGTGCTAGAGATGGGTTGGGGTCAGATACGCAGTATTTT. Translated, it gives CSARDGLGSDTQYF.

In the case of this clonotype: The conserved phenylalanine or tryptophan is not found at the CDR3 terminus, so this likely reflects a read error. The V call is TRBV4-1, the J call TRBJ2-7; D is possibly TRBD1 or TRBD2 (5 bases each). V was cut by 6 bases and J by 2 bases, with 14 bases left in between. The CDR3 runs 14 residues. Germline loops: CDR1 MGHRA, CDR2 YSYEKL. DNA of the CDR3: TGCGCCAGCAGTGCTCGGGACGGCCCCTACGAGCAGTACATC. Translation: CASSARDGPYEQYI.

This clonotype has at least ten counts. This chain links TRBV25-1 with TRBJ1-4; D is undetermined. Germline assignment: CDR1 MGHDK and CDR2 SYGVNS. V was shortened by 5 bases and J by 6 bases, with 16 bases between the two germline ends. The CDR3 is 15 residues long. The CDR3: CASSPLDGRYEKLFF. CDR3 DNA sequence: TGTGCCAGCAGTCCTCTGGACGGGCGCTATGAAAAACTGTTTTTT.

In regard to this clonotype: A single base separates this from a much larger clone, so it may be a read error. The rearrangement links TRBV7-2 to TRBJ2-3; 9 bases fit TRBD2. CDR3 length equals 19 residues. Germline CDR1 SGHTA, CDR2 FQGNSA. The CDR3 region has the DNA TGTGGCAGCAGCTTTCCTAACTGGGCTAGCGGGGAGGACACAGATACGCAGTATTTT. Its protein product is CGSSFPNWASGEDTDTQYF.

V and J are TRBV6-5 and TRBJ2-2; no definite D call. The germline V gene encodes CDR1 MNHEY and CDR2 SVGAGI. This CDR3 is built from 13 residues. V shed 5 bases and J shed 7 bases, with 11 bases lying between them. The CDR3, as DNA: TGTGCCAGCAGTCACCGGGTTCACGGGGAGCTGTTTTTT. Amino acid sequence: CASSHRVHGELFF.

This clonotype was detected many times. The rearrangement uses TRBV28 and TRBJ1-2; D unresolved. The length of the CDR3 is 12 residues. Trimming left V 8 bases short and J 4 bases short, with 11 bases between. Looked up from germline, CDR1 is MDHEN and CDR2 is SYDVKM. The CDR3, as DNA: TGTGCCAGCGCCCCTGATCTCTATGGCTACACCTTC. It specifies CASAPDLYGYTF.

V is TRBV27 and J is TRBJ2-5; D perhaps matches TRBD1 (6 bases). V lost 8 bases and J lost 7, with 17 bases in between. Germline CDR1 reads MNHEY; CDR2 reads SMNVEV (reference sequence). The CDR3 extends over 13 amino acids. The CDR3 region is CASWEQARGTQYF. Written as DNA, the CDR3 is TGTGCCAGCTGGGAACAGGCCAGGGGGACCCAGTACTTC.

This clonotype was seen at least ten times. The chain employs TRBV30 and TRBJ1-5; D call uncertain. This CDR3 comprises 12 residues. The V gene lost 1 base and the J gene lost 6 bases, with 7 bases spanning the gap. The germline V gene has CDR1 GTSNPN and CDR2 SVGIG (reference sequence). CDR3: CAWSEGGQPQHF. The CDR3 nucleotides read TGTGCCTGGAGTGAGGGCGGTCAGCCCCAGCATTTT.

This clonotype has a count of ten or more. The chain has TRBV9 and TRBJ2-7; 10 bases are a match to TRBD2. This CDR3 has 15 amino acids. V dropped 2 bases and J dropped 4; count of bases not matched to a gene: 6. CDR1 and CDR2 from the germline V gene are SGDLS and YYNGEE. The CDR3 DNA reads TGTGCCAGCAGCGTTACAGCGGGAGGGCAGTACGAGCAGTACTTC. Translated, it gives CASSVTAGGQYEQYF.

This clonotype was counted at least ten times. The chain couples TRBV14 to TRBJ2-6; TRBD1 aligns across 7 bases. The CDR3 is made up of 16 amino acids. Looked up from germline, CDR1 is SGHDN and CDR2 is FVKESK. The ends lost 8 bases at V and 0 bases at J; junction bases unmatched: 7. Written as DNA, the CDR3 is TGTGCCAGCCGCCGGACAGGCGACTCTGGGGCCAACGTCCTGACTTTC. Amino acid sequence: CASRRTGDSGANVLTF.

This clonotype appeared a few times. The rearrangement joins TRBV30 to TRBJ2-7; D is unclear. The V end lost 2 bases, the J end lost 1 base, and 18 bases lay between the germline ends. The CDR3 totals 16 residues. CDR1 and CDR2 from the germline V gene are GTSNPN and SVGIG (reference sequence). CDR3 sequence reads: CAWSPPRQDRSYEQYF. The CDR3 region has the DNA TGTGCCTGGAGTCCCCCGAGGCAGGACCGTTCCTACGAGCAGTACTTC.

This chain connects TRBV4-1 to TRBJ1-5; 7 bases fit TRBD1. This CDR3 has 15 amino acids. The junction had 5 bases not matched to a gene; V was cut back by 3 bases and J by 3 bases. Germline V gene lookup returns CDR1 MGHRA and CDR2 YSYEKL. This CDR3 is CASSQETGPNQPQHF. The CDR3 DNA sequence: TGCGCCAGCAGCCAGGAGACAGGGCCCAATCAGCCCCAGCATTTT.

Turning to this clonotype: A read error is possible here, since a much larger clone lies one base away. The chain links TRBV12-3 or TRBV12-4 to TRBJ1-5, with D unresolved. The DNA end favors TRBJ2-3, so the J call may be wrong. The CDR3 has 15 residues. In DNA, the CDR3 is TGTGCCAGCAGCCCGACACTTTATAGCAATCAGCCCCAGTATTTT. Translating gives CASSPTLYSNQPQYF.

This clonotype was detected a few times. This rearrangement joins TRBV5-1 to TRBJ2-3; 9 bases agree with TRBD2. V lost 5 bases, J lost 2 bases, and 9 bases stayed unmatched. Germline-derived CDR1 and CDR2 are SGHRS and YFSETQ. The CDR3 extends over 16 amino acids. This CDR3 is CASSSGTSKLTDTQYF. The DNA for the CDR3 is TGCGCCAGCAGTTCTGGGACTAGCAAACTCACAGATACGCAGTATTTT.

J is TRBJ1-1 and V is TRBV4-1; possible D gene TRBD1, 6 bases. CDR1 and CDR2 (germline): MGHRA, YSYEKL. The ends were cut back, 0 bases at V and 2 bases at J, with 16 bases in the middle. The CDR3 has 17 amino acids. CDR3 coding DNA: TGCGCCAGCAGCCAAGATACAAGGGGGGGCCTTAACACTGAAGCTTTCTTT. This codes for CASSQDTRGGLNTEAFF.

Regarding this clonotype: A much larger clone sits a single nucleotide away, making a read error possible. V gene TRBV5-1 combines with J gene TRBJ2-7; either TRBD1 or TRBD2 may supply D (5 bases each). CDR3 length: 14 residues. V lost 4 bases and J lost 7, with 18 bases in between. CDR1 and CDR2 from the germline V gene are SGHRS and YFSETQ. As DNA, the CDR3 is TGCGCCAGCAGCCTACCGGGACGGGGTGTAGAGCAGTACTTC. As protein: CASSLPGRGVEQYF. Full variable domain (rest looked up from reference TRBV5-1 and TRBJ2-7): KAGVTQTPRYLIKTRGQQVTLSCSPISGHRSVSWYQQTPGQGLQFLFEYFSETQRNKGNFPGRFSGRQFSNSRSEMNVSTLELGDSALYLCASSLPGRGVEQYFGPGTRLTVT.

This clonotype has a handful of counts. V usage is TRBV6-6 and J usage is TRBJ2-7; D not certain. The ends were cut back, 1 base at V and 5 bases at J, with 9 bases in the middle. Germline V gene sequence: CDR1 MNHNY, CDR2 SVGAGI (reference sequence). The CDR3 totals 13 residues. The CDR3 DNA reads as TGTGCCAGCAGTTACTTGAGTATTGACGAGCAGTACTTC. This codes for CASSYLSIDEQYF.

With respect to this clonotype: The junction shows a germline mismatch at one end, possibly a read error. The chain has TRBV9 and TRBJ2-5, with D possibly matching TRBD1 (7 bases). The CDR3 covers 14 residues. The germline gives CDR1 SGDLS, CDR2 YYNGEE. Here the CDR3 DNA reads TGTGCCAGCAGCGTTCAGGGGGGACAAGAGACCCTGTACTTC. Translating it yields CASSVQGGQETLYF. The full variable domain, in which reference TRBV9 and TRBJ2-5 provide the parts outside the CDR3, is DSGVTQTPKHLITATGQRVTLRCSPRSGDLSVYWYQQSLDQGLQFLIQYYNGEERAKGNILERFSAQQFPDLHSELNLSSLELGDSALYFCASSVQGGQETLYFGPGTRLLVL.

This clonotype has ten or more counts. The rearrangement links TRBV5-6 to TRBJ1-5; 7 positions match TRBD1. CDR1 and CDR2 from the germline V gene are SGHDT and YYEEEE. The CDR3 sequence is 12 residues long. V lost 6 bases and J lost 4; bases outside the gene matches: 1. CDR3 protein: CASNRGNQPQHF. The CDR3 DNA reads TGTGCCAGCAACAGGGGAAATCAGCCCCAGCATTTT.

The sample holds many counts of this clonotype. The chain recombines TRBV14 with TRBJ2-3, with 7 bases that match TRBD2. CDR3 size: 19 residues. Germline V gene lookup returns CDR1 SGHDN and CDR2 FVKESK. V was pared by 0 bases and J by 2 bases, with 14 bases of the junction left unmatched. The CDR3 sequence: CASSQDWWTRTGDTDTQYF. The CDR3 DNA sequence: TGTGCCAGCAGCCAAGATTGGTGGACTAGGACGGGCGACACAGATACGCAGTATTTT.

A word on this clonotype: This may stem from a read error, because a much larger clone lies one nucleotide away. This CDR3 is CGSSQDPEHVYEQYF. As DNA, the CDR3 is TGCGGCAGCAGCCAAGATCCGGAACATGTCTACGAGCAGTACTTC. The J gene is TRBJ2-7, the V gene TRBV4-3, with unresolved D. This CDR3 contains 15 residues. Looked up from germline, CDR1 is LGHNA and CDR2 is YSLEER.

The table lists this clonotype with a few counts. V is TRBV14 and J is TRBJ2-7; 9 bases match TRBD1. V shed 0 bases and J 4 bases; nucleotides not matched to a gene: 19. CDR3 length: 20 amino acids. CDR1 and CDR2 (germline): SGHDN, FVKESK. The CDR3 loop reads CASSQETGTGIMLGRYEQYF. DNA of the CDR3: TGTGCCAGCAGCCAAGAAACCGGGACAGGGATCATGCTCGGTAGGTACGAGCAGTACTTC.

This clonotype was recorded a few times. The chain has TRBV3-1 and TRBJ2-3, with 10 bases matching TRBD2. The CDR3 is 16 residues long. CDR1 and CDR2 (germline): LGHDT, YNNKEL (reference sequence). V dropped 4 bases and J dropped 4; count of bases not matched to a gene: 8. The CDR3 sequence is CASSRPGTSEADTQYF. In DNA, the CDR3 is TGTGCCAGCAGCCGACCCGGGACTAGCGAGGCAGATACGCAGTATTTT.

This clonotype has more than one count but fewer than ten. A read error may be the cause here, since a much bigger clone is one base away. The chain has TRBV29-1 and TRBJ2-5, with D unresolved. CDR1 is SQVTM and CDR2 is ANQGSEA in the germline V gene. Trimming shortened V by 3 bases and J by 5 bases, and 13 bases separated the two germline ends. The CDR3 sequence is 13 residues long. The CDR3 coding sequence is TGCAGCGTTGAGTCACAAAGCGAGGAGACCCAGTACTTC. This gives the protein CSVESQSEETQYF. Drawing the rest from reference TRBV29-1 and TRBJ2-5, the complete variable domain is SAVISQKPSRDICQRGTSLTIQCQVDSQVTMMFWYRQQPGQSLTLIATANQGSEATYESGFVIDKFPISRPNLTFSTLTVSNMSPEDSSIYLCSVESQSEETQYFGPGTRLLVL.

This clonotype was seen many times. The CDR3 loop reads CAWSVGTSGLSYSYEQYF. CDR3 in DNA: TGTGCCTGGAGTGTCGGGACTAGCGGCCTTTCTTACTCCTACGAGCAGTACTTC. The chain links TRBV30 to TRBJ2-7, with 11 bases identical to TRBD2. The germline V gene encodes CDR1 GTSNPN and CDR2 SVGIG (reference sequence). V shed 0 bases, J shed 0 bases, and the junction held 10 bases outside the gene matches. CDR3 size: 18 residues.

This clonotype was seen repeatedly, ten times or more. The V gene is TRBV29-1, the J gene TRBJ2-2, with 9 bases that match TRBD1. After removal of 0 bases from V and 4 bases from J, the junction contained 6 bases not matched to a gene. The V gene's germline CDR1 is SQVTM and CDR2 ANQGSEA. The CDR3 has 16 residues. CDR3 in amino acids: CSVEDNGQGTTGELFF. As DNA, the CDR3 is TGCAGCGTTGAAGATAACGGACAGGGGACCACCGGGGAGCTGTTTTTT.

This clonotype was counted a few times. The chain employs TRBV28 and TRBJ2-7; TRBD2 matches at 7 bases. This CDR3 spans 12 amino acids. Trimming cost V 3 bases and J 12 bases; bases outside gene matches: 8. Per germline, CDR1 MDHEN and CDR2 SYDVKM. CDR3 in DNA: TGTGCCAGCAGTTTTACGTCTAGCGGTATGTACTTC. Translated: CASSFTSSGMYF.

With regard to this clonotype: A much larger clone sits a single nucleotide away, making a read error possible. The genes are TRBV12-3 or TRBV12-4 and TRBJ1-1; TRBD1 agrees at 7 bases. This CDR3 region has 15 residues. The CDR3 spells CASSLRGRENTGAFF. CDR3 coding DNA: TGTGCCAGCAGTTTAAGGGGGCGAGAGAACACTGGAGCTTTCTTT.

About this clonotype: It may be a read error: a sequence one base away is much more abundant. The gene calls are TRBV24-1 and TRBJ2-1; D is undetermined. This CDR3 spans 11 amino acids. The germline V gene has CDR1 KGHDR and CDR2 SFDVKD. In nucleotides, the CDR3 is TGTGCCACCAGTGAACCCAATGTGCAGTTCTTC. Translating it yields CATSEPNVQFF.

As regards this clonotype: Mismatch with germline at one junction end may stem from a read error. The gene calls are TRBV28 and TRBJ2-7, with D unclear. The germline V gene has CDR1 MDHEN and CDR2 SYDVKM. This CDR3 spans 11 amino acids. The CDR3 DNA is TGTGCCAGCAGAAGAACAGTCGAGCGGTACTTC. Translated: CASRRTVERYF.

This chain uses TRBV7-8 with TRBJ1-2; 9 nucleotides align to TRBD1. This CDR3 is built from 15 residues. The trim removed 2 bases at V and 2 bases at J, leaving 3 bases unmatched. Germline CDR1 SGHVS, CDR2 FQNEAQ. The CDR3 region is CASSLWTGDNYGYTF. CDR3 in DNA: TGTGCCAGCAGCTTATGGACAGGGGACAACTATGGCTACACCTTC. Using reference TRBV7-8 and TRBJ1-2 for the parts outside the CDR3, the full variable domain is GAGVSQSPRYKVAKRGQDVALRCDPISGHVSLFWYQQALGQGPEFLTYFQNEAQLDKSGLPSDRFFAERPEGSVSTLKIQRTQQEDSAVYLCASSLWTGDNYGYTFGSGTRLTVV.